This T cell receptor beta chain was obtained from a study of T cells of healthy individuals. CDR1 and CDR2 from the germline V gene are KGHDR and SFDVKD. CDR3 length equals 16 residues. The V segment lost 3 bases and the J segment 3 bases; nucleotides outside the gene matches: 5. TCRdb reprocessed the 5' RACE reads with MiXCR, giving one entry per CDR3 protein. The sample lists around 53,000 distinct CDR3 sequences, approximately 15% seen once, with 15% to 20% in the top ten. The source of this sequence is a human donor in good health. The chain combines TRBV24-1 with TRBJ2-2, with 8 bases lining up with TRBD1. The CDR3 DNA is TGTGCCACCAGTGATCCCAGGACAGGGTACACCGGGGAGCTGTTTTTT. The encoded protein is CATSDPRTGYTGELFF.